Following are 27 T cell receptor beta chains from one sample sequenced in a study of monozygotic twins with cystic fibrosis. Sequenced by immunoSEQ multiplex PCR; TCRdb stores in-frame clones only, minus some. The sample contains about 21,000 clones, 91% of which appear only once. The sample comprised blood. The origin of the receptors is a girl aged 2 to 9 with cystic fibrosis.

The V gene is TRBV6-5, the J gene TRBJ2-7, with 7 bases lining up with TRBD1. V dropped 6 bases and J dropped 2; count of bases not matched to a gene: 7. The V gene's germline CDR1 is MNHEY and CDR2 SVGAGI. The CDR3 loop spans 14 amino acids. CDR3 protein: CASRRQGFTYEQYF. The CDR3 bases are TGTGCCAGCAGGCGACAGGGTTTTACCTACGAGCAGTACTTC.

The genes are TRBV6-1 and TRBJ1-4; D is unclear. V shed 2 bases and J shed 0 bases, with 7 bases lying between them. CDR1 and CDR2 from the germline V gene are MNHNS and SASEGT. This CDR3 spans 15 amino acids. The CDR3 nucleotides are TGTGCCAGCAGTGAAATCCTGGCAACTAATGAAAAACTGTTTTTT. Protein: CASSEILATNEKLFF.

The gene calls are TRBV15 and TRBJ1-5; TRBD1 agrees at 8 bases. CDR1 is LNHNV, CDR2 YYDKDF, per germline (reference sequence). The CDR3 contains 15 residues. Germline trimming cut 5 bases from V and 0 bases from J; bases unmatched to any gene: 3. The CDR3 sequence: CATSAGTGSNQPQHF. In DNA, the CDR3 is TGTGCCACCAGCGCCGGGACAGGTAGCAATCAGCCCCAGCATTTT.

This clone was observed a few times. The chain uses TRBV6-5 and TRBJ1-1, with no clear D. The V and J ends lost 0 bases and 0 bases respectively, with 5 bases between them. The CDR3 runs to 14 residues. Germline loops: CDR1 MNHEY, CDR2 SVGAGI. Here the CDR3 reads CASSYSGMNTEAFF. For the CDR3, the DNA is TGTGCCAGCAGTTACTCCGGGATGAACACTGAAGCTTTCTTT.

V and J are TRBV5-1 and TRBJ2-2, with no clear D. Germline V gene lookup returns CDR1 SGHRS and CDR2 YFSETQ. Deletions cut 6 bases from V and 3 bases from J, with 18 bases between. The CDR3 runs 16 residues. DNA of the CDR3: TGCGCCAGCACCCCTCGCACCTTTACCGACACCGGGGAGCTGTTTTTT. Amino acids: CASTPRTFTDTGELFF.

The J gene is TRBJ1-5, the V gene TRBV2; no definite D call. CDR1 is SNHLY and CDR2 is FYNNEI in the germline V gene. CDR3 length equals 15 residues. The V gene lost 5 bases and the J gene lost 0 bases, with 11 bases spanning the gap. CDR3 bases: TGTGCCAGCAGTCTTGACACCAATAGCAATCAGCCCCAGCATTTT. It codes for CASSLDTNSNQPQHF.

The CDR3 DNA sequence: TGTGCCAGCAGTTCCCCCTGGGACCCGGGGGGGAATCAGCCCCAGCATTTT. Translating it yields CASSSPWDPGGNQPQHF. The rearrangement joins TRBV28 to TRBJ1-5, with D perhaps TRBD1 (5 bases). There are 17 residues in the CDR3. Trimming cost V 4 bases and J 4 bases, with 20 bases left between them. The V gene's germline CDR1 is MDHEN and CDR2 SYDVKM.

V and J are TRBV19 and TRBJ1-5, with D uncertain. Looked up from germline, CDR1 is LNHDA and CDR2 is SQIVND (reference sequence). The V gene lost 3 bases and the J gene lost 5 bases, with 8 bases spanning the gap. This CDR3 has 13 amino acids. In nucleotides, the CDR3 is TGTGCCAGTAGTATCACCGCAGATCAGCCCCAGCATTTT. As protein: CASSITADQPQHF.

The rearrangement links TRBV9 to TRBJ2-7, with 9 bases that match TRBD2. J gave up 0 bases and V 4 bases, and 8 bases lay outside the gene matches. The CDR3 is made up of 16 amino acids. In germline, CDR1 is SGDLS, CDR2 YYNGEE. This CDR3 reads CASSPPSGAYSYEQYF. DNA of the CDR3: TGTGCCAGCAGCCCTCCTAGCGGGGCGTACTCCTACGAGCAGTACTTC. The full variable domain, completed using reference TRBV9 and TRBJ2-7, is DSGVTQTPKHLITATGQRVTLRCSPRSGDLSVYWYQQSLDQGLQFLIQYYNGEERAKGNILERFSAQQFPDLHSELNLSSLELGDSALYFCASSPPSGAYSYEQYFGPGTRLTVT.

The J gene is TRBJ1-4, the V gene TRBV10-3; no clear D. Germline CDR1 is ENHRY and CDR2 is SYGVKD. The V end lost 8 bases, the J end lost 7 bases, and 8 bases lay between the germline ends. The CDR3 sequence is 11 residues long. CDR3 DNA: TGTGCCATCCGAATAGGTGAAAAACTGTTTTTT. Its protein product is CAIRIGEKLFF.

DNA of the CDR3: TGTGCCAGCAGCCAGAGCGGACAGGGGGCTCGCGGCTACACCTTC. Translated, it gives CASSQSGQGARGYTF. This chain joins TRBV14 and TRBJ1-2, with 11 bases that match TRBD1. Germline V gene sequence: CDR1 SGHDN, CDR2 FVKESK. The junction had 8 bases not matched to a gene; V was cut back by 3 bases and J by 8 bases. This CDR3 region has 15 residues. Full variable domain (missing parts from reference TRBV14 and TRBJ1-2): EAGVTQFPSHSVIEKGQTVTLRCDPISGHDNLYWYRRVMGKEIKFLLHFVKESKQDESGMPNNRFLAERTGGTYSTLKVQPAELEDSGVYFCASSQSGQGARGYTFGSGTRLTVV.

The chain has TRBV7-9 and TRBJ1-5; D is unclear. Germline CDR1 reads SEHNR; CDR2 reads FQNEAQ (reference sequence). This CDR3 is 15 amino acids long. Trimming took 5 bases from V and 1 from J, leaving 12 bases between them. The CDR3 region has the DNA TGTGCCAGCAGCCCAGACGGGATGAGCAATCAGCCCCAGCATTTT. As protein: CASSPDGMSNQPQHF.

The chain links TRBV28 to TRBJ1-1; a weak D match, TRBD1 (6 bases). CDR3 size: 15 residues. Trimming removed 5 bases from V and 7 bases from J, with 20 bases in between. CDR1 and CDR2 from the germline V gene are MDHEN and SYDVKM. The CDR3: CASSPNRRDRIEAFF. The CDR3 bases are TGTGCCAGCAGTCCAAACCGGCGTGACAGGATTGAAGCTTTCTTT.

The rearrangement joins TRBV28 to TRBJ1-2, with 10 bases lining up with TRBD1. The CDR3 contains 16 residues. V trimming: 5 bases; J trimming: 4 bases; junction bases outside the gene matches: 10. Per the germline V gene, CDR1 is MDHEN and CDR2 is SYDVKM. CDR3 bases: TGTGCCAGCAGTATAACGGGACAGGGGCCGACCTATGGCTACACCTTC. Encoded protein: CASSITGQGPTYGYTF.

This clone was seen a handful of times. The chain combines TRBV19 with TRBJ1-2, with TRBD1 matching over 9 bases. The trim removed 9 bases at V and 5 bases at J, leaving 4 bases unmatched. The CDR3 totals 12 residues. From germline, CDR1 is LNHDA and CDR2 SQIVND (reference sequence). The CDR3 here is CASTTGGYGYTF. The DNA of the CDR3 is TGTGCCAGCACGACAGGGGGGTATGGCTACACCTTC. Full variable domain (remainder filled in from reference TRBV19 and TRBJ1-2): DGGITQSPKYLFRKEGQNVTLSCEQNLNHDAMYWYRQDPGQGLRLIYYSQIVNDFQKGDIAEGYSVSREKKESFPLTVTSAQKNPTAFYLCASTTGGYGYTFGSGTRLTVV.

The rearrangement uses TRBV28 and TRBJ2-7, with 8 nucleotides matching TRBD1. This CDR3 region has 15 residues. The germline CDR1 and CDR2 sequences are MDHEN and SYDVKM. V shed 5 bases, J shed 0 bases, and the junction held 6 bases outside the gene matches. The CDR3 coding sequence is TGTGCCAGCAGTCAGACAGGGGCGAGCTCCTACGAGCAGTACTTC. Encoded protein: CASSQTGASSYEQYF.

The rearrangement links TRBV29-1 to TRBJ2-1, with D unresolved. This CDR3 contains 11 residues. V was shortened by 6 bases and J by 12 bases, with 15 bases between the two germline ends. Looked up from germline, CDR1 is SQVTM and CDR2 is ANQGSEA. CDR3 nucleotides: TGCAGCGTCCTACTCAAGGGTCGGCAGTTCTTC. Protein product: CSVLLKGRQFF.

The chain employs TRBV6-5 and TRBJ2-3, with 12 bases aligning to TRBD2. V dropped 5 bases and J dropped 8; count of bases not matched to a gene: 8. Germline CDR1 is MNHEY and CDR2 is SVGAGI. The CDR3 contains 15 residues. For the CDR3, the DNA is TGTGCCAGCAGTCCGGGACTAGCGGGTATAGCTACGCAGTATTTT. It translates to CASSPGLAGIATQYF.

J is TRBJ1-4 and V is TRBV15; weak D call: TRBD1 (6 bases). The CDR3 spans 18 residues. The V end lost 3 bases, the J end lost 7 bases, and 24 bases lay between the germline ends. Germline V gene sequence: CDR1 LNHNV, CDR2 YYDKDF (reference sequence). CDR3 sequence reads: CATSRGTLQGTMTEKLFF. The CDR3 DNA is TGTGCCACCAGCAGGGGAACGTTACAGGGAACAATGACTGAAAAACTGTTTTTT.

V gene TRBV30 combines with J gene TRBJ1-2; TRBD1 matches at 7 bases. The J segment lost 8 bases and the V segment lost 4 bases, leaving 7 bases of the junction unmatched. Germline assignment: CDR1 GTSNPN and CDR2 SVGIG (reference sequence). This CDR3 spans 12 amino acids. The DNA of the CDR3 is TGTGCCTGGACCCGCCAGGGGGACGGCTACACCTTC. This gives the protein CAWTRQGDGYTF.

The rearrangement joins TRBV4-3 to TRBJ2-6, with D unresolved. Germline V gene data show CDR1 as LGHNA and CDR2 as YSLEER. This CDR3 comprises 18 residues. V gave up 0 bases and J gave up 0 bases, with 12 bases separating them. This chain's CDR3 is CASSQDPVPSSGANVLTF. Here the CDR3 DNA reads TGCGCCAGCAGCCAAGACCCCGTACCGAGCTCTGGGGCCAACGTCCTGACTTTC.

This clone was seen once. J is TRBJ2-2 and V is TRBV4-3, with D tentatively TRBD2 (5 bases). This CDR3 region has 17 residues. In germline, CDR1 is LGHNA, CDR2 YSLEER. V was cut by 4 bases and J by 1 base, with 16 bases left in between. The CDR3 region is CASSLGRPRGNTGELFF. The CDR3 bases are TGCGCCAGCAGCCTAGGGAGACCCCGGGGGAACACCGGGGAGCTGTTTTTT.

This clone appeared a few times. The chain recombines TRBV29-1 with TRBJ1-2; 7 nucleotides match TRBD1. V shed 6 bases and J 2 bases; nucleotides not matched to a gene: 3. This CDR3 spans 12 amino acids. The germline gives CDR1 SQVTM, CDR2 ANQGSEA. Here the CDR3 reads CSVGTENYGYTF. The CDR3 region has the DNA TGCAGCGTCGGGACAGAGAACTATGGCTACACCTTC.

V and J are TRBV5-6 and TRBJ2-3; D may be TRBD1 (5 bases). The germline gives CDR1 SGHDT, CDR2 YYEEEE. This CDR3 comprises 16 residues. The V and J ends lost 2 bases and 1 base respectively, with 14 bases between them. The CDR3: CASSFDQGLRTDTQYF. In DNA form, the CDR3 reads TGTGCCAGCAGCTTTGACCAGGGTTTACGCACAGATACGCAGTATTTT.

The chain uses TRBV20-1 and TRBJ1-2; D unclear. Germline V gene data show CDR1 as DFQATT and CDR2 as SNEGSKA (reference sequence). The CDR3 runs 11 residues. CDR3: CSARSAYGYTF. CDR3 DNA sequence: TGCAGCGCCAGGTCGGCCTATGGCTACACCTTC.

The chain uses TRBV21-1 and TRBJ2-7; TRBD2, the D gene given by the table, was not confirmed from the DNA. TRBV21-1 is deemed a pseudogene. The CDR3 spans 15 residues. The CDR3 DNA follows: TGTGCCAGCAGCAAAGCGGAGACTAGCGGCAACGAGCAGTACTTC. Amino acids: CASSKAETSGNEQYF.

The chain recombines TRBV4-1 with TRBJ1-1; TRBD1 aligns across 7 bases. Germline lookup yields CDR1 MGHRA and CDR2 YSYEKL. The CDR3 runs to 16 residues. V lost 4 bases, J lost 0 bases, and 8 bases stayed unmatched. This CDR3 is CASSLVGTAMNTEAFF. The CDR3, as DNA: TGCGCCAGCAGCCTGGTAGGGACAGCCATGAACACTGAAGCTTTCTTT.